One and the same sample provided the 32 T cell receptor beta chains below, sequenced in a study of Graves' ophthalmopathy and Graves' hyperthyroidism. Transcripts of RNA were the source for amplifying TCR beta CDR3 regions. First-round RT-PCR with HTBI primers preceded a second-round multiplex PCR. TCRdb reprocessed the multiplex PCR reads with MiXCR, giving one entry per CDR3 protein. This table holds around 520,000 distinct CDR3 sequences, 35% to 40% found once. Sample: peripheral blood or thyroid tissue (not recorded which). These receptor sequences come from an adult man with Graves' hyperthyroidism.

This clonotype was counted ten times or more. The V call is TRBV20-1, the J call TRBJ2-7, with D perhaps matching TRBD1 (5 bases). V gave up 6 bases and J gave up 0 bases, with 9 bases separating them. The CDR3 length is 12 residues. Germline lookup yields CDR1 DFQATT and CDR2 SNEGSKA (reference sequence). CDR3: CSAPGLSYEQYF. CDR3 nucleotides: TGCAGTGCCCCAGGGCTCTCCTACGAGCAGTACTTC.

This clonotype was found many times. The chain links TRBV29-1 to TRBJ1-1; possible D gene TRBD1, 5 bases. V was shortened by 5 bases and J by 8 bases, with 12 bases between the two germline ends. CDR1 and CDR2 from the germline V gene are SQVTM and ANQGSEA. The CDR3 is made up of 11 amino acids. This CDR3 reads CSVLTGREAFF. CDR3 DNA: TGCAGCGTTCTTACGGGACGGGAAGCTTTCTTT.

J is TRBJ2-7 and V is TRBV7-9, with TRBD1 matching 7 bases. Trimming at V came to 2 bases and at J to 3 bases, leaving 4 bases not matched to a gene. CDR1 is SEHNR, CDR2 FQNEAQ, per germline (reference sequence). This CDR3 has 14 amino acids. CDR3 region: CASSLNRQGYEQYF. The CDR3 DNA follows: TGTGCCAGCAGCTTAAACCGACAGGGCTACGAGCAGTACTTC.

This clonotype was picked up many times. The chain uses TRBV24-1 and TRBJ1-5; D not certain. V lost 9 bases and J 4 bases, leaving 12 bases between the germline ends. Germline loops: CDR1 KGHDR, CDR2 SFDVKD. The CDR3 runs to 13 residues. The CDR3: CATVAQRNQPQHF. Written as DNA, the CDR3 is TGTGCCACCGTCGCACAGCGAAATCAGCCCCAGCATTTT.

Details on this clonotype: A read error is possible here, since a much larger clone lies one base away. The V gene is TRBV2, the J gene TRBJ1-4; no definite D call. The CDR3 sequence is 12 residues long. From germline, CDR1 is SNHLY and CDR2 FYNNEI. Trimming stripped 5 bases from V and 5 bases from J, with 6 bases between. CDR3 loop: CASSHGNEKLFF. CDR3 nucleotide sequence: TGTGCCAGCAGTCACGGGAATGAAAAACTGTTTTTT.

CDR3 in amino acids: CASSFISWESTDTQYF. The CDR3 DNA is TGTGCCAGCAGCTTTATCAGCTGGGAATCAACAGATACGCAGTATTTT. The chain links TRBV5-5 to TRBJ2-3, with unresolved D. The germline CDR1 and CDR2 sequences are SGHKS and YYEKEE (reference sequence). V lost 2 bases to trimming and J lost 3 bases, with 16 bases between them. CDR3 length equals 16 residues.

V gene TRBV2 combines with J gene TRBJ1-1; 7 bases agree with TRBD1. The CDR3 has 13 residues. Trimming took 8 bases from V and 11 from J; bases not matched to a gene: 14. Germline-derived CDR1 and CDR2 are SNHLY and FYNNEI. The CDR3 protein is CASPSKGGGEAFF. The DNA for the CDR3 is TGTGCCAGCCCGAGCAAGGGAGGGGGCGAGGCTTTCTTT.

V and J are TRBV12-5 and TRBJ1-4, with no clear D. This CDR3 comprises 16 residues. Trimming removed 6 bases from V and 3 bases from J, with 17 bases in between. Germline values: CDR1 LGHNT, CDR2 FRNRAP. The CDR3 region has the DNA TGTGCTAGTGGCCAACTCGTCGGAGCGGCTAATGAAAAACTGTTTTTT. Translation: CASGQLVGAANEKLFF.

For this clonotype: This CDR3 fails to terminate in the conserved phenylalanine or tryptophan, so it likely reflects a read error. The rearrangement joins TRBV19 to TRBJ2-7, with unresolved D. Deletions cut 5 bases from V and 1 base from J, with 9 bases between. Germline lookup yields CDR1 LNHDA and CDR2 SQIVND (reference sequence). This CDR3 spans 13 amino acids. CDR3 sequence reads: CASSYAGSYEQYL. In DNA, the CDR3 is TGTGCCAGTAGTTATGCCGGTTCCTACGAGCAGTACCTC.

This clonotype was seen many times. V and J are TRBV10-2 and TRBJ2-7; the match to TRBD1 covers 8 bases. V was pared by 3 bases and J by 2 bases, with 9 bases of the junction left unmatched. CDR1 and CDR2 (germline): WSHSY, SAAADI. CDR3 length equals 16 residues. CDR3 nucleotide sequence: TGCGCCAGCAGTGACCTAACCGGGACAGGAGCCTACGAGCAGTACTTC. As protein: CASSDLTGTGAYEQYF.

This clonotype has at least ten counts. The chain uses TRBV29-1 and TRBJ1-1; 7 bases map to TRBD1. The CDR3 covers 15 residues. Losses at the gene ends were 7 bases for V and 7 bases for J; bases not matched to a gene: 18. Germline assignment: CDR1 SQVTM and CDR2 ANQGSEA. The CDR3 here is CSAIRTGWSTVEAFF. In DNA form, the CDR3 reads TGCAGCGCAATCAGGACAGGTTGGAGTACAGTTGAAGCTTTCTTT.

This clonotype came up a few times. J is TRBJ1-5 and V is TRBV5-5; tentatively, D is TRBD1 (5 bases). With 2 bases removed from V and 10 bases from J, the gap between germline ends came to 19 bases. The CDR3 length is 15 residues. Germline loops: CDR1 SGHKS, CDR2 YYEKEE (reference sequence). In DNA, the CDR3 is TGTGCCAGCAGCTTAACCTCCAGGGCCGGAGGACCCCAGCATTTT. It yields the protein CASSLTSRAGGPQHF.

CDR3 residues: CATSTPGTERMNTEAFF. CDR3 in DNA: TGTGCCACCAGCACCCCCGGGACAGAACGAATGAACACTGAAGCTTTCTTT. The rearrangement links TRBV15 to TRBJ1-1; 7 nucleotides line up with TRBD1. Germline V gene sequence: CDR1 LNHNV, CDR2 YYDKDF (reference sequence). The CDR3 spans 17 residues. Germline trimming cut 4 bases from V and 0 bases from J; bases unmatched to any gene: 11.

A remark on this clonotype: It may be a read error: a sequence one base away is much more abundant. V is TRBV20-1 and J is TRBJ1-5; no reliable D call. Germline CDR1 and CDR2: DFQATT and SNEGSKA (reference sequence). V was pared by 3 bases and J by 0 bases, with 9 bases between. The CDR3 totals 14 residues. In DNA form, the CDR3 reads TGCAGTGCTAGTGGCAGTGATAGCAATCAGCCCCAGCATTTT. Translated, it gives CSASGSDSNQPQHF.

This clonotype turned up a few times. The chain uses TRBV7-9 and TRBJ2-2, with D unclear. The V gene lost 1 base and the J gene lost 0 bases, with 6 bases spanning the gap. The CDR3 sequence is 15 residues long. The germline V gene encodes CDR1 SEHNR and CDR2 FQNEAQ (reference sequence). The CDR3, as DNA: TGTGCCAGCAGCTTAGACCAACCGAACACCGGGGAGCTGTTTTTT. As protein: CASSLDQPNTGELFF.

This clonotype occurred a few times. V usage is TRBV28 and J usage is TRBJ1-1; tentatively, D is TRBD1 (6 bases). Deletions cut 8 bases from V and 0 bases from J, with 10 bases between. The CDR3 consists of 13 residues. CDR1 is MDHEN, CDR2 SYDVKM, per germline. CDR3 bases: TGTGCCAGCGGGCACAGGGTGAACACTGAAGCTTTCTTT. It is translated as CASGHRVNTEAFF.

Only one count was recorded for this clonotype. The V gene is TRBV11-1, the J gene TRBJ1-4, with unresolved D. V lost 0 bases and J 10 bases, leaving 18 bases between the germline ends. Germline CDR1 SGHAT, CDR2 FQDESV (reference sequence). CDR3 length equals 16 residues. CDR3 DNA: TGTGCCAGCAGCTTAGCGCACGGGAGCGGCCGTGGAAAACTGTTTTTT. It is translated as CASSLAHGSGRGKLFF.

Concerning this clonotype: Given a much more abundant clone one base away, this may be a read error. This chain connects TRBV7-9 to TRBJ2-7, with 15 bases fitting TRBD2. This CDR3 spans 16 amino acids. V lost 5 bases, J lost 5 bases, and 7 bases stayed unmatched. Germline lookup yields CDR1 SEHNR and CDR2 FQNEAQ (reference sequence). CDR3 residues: CASSRTGTSGRNEQYF. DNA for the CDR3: TGTGCCAGCAGCAGGACCGGGACTAGCGGGAGGAACGAGCAGTACTTC. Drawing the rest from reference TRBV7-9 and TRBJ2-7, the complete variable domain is DTGVSQNPRHKITKRGQNVTFRCDPISEHNRLYWYRQTLGQGPEFLTYFQNEAQLEKSRLLSDRFSAERPKGSFSTLEIQRTEQGDSAMYLCASSRTGTSGRNEQYFGPGTRLTVT.

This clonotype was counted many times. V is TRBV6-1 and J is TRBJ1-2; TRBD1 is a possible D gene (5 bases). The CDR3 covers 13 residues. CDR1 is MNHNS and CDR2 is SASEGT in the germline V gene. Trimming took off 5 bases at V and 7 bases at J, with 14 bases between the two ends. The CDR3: CASSRGGTFGYTF. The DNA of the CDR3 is TGTGCCAGCAGTCGGGGGGGGACCTTTGGCTACACCTTC.

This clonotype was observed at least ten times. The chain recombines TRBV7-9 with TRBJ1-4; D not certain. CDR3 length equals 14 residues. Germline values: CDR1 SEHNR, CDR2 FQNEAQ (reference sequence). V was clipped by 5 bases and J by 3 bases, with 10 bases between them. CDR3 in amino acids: CASSRGYSNEKLFF. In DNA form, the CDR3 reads TGTGCCAGCAGCCGAGGGTACTCTAATGAAAAACTGTTTTTT.

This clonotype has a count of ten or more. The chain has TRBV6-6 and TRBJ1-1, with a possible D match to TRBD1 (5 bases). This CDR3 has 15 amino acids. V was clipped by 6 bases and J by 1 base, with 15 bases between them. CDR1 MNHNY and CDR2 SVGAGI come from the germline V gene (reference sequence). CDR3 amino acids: CASSHPTVTNTEAFF. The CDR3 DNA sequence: TGTGCCAGCAGCCACCCGACAGTTACGAACACTGAAGCTTTCTTT.

The CDR3 coding sequence is TGCAGACCTACGACAGGGGAAGAGACCCAGTACTTC. Its protein is CRPTTGEETQYF. V and J are TRBV29-1 and TRBJ2-5, with 8 bases lining up with TRBD1. Germline CDR1 is SQVTM and CDR2 is ANQGSEA. The CDR3 has 12 amino acids.

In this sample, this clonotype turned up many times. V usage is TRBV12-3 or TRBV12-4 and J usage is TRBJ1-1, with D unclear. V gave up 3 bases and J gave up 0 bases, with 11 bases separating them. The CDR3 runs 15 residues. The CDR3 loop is CASSLAGGVNTEAFF. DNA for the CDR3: TGTGCCAGCAGTTTGGCAGGCGGGGTGAACACTGAAGCTTTCTTT.

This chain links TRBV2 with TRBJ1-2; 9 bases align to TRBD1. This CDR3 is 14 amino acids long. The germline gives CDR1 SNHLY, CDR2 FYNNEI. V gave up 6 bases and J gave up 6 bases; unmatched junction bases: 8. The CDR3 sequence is CASRPGTGSHGYTF. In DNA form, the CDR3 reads TGTGCCAGCAGACCCGGGACAGGGTCCCATGGCTACACCTTC.

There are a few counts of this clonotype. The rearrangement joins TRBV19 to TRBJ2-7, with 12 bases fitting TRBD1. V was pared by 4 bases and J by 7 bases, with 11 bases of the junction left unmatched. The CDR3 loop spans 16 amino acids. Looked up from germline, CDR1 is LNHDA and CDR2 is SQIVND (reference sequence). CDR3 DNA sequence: TGTGCCAGTAGTAGCTGGGGACAGGGGGCCTTCGGGGAGCAGTACTTC. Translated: CASSSWGQGAFGEQYF. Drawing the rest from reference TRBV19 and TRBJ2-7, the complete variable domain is DGGITQSPKYLFRKEGQNVTLSCEQNLNHDAMYWYRQDPGQGLRLIYYSQIVNDFQKGDIAEGYSVSREKKESFPLTVTSAQKNPTAFYLCASSSWGQGAFGEQYFGPGTRLTVT.

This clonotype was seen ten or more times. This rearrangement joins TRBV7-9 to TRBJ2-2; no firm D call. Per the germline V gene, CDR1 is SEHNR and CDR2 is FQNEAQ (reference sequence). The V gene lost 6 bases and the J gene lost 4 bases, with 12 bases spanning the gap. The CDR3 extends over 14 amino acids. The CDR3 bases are TGTGCCAGCAGGCCGGCACGTTCCACCGGGGAGCTGTTTTTT. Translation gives CASRPARSTGELFF. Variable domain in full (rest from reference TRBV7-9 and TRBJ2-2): DTGVSQNPRHKITKRGQNVTFRCDPISEHNRLYWYRQTLGQGPEFLTYFQNEAQLEKSRLLSDRFSAERPKGSFSTLEIQRTEQGDSAMYLCASRPARSTGELFFGEGSRLTVL.

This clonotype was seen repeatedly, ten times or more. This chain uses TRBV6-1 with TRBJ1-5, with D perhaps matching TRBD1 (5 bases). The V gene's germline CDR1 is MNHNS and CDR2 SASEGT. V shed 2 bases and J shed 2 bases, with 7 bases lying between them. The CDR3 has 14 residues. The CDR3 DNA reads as TGTGCCAGCAGTGAACGCAGGGGCAATCAGCCCCAGCATTTT. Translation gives CASSERRGNQPQHF.

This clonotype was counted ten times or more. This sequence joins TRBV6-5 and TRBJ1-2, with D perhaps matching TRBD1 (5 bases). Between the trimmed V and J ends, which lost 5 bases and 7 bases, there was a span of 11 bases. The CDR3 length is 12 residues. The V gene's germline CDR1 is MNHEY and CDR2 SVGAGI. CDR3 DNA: TGTGCCAGCAGTCATGGGGGTCGTGGCTACACCTTC. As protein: CASSHGGRGYTF.

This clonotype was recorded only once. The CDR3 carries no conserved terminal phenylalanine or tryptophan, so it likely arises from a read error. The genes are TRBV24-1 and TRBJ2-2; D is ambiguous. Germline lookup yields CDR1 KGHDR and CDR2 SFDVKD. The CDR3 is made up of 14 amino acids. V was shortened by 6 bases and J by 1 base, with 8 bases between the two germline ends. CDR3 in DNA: TGTGCCACCAGTTTGTCGGGGAACACCGGGGAGCTGTTTCTT. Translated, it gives CATSLSGNTGELFL.

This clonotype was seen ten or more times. CDR3 region: CSARDPLGGVGYGYTF. The CDR3 coding sequence is TGCAGTGCTAGAGACCCCCTGGGGGGAGTTGGCTATGGCTACACCTTC. The J gene is TRBJ1-2, the V gene TRBV20-1; tentatively, D is TRBD1 (5 bases). Looked up from germline, CDR1 is DFQATT and CDR2 is SNEGSKA (reference sequence). Trimming removed 0 bases at V and 4 bases at J, with 18 bases between. The CDR3 loop spans 16 amino acids.

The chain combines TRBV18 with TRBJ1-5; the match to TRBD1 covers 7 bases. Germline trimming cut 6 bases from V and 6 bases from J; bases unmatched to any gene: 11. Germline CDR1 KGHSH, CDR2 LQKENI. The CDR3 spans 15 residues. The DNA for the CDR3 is TGTGCCAGCTCGACGGACAGGCAAGGGAGTCAGCCCCAGCATTTT. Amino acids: CASSTDRQGSQPQHF.

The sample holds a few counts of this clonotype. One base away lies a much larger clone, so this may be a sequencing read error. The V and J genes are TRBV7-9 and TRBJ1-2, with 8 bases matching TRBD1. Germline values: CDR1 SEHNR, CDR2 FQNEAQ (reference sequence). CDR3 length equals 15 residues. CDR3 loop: CASSLDTGGHYGYAF. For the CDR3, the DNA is TGCGCCAGCAGCTTGGATACAGGGGGTCACTATGGCTACGCCTTC.